This is a list of T cell receptor beta chains from one sample in a study of tumor-infiltrating lymphocytes in primary liver carcinoma. TCRdb reprocessed the multiplex PCR reads with MiXCR, giving one entry per CDR3 protein. The table has 90,000 to 150,000 distinct CDR3 sequences, about two thirds seen once; the top ten hold around 8.1%. The sample taken for sequencing was tumor-adjacent normal liver tissue. Receptors originate from a woman aged 55-70 years with primary liver carcinoma and hepatitis B virus infection. The CDR3 runs from the conserved cysteine through the conserved F or W. D genes are given only for firm matches. Clone size is stated in some rows and not others, as once, few, many or a class when expanded.

J gene,D gene,V gene,clone size,CDR3 length,CDR3 protein,CDR3 DNA
TRBJ2-7,-,TRBV4-1,-,13,CACSQRLTYEQYF,TGCGCCTGCAGCCAGCGACTGACCTACGAGCAGTACTTC
TRBJ2-7,-,TRBV12-3/TRBV12-4,-,15,CASSPGPVSSYKQYF,TGTGCCAGCAGCCCAGGACCCGTAAGCTCCTACAAGCAGTACTTT
TRBJ2-5,TRBD1,TRBV7-9,-,16,CVSSFTGGWDQETQYF,TGTGTCAGCAGCTTTACAGGGGGTTGGGACCAAGAGACCCAGTACTTC
TRBJ2-7,-,TRBV6-5,-,13,CASSFRTDYEEYF,TGTGCCAGCAGTTTCCGGACAGATTACGAGGAGTACTTC
TRBJ1-3,-,TRBV28,few,13,CASSGVSGNTIYF,TGTGCCAGCTCAGGGGTCTCTGGAAACACCATATATTTT
TRBJ1-5,-,TRBV29-1,-,13,CSVITGRSQPQHF,TGCAGCGTAATAACAGGGCGCAGTCAGCCCCAACATTTT
TRBJ2-2,-,TRBV11-3,-,14,CASSLESNTGELFF,TGTGCCAGCAGCCTCGAGAGTAACACCGGGGAGCTATTTTTC
TRBJ2-7,-,TRBV18,few,15,CASSPPGKASYEQYF,TGTGCCAGCTCACCACCAGGAAAGGCGTCCTACGAGCAGTACTTC
TRBJ1-2,-,TRBV6-1,once,15,CASSAPYTTHYGYIF,TGTGCCAGTAGTGCCCCGTACACGACCCACTATGGCTACATCTTC
TRBJ2-1,-,TRBV12-3/TRBV12-4,-,12,CAGRSPRGEQFF,TGTGCCGGTAGATCCCCCCGAGGTGAGCAGTTCTTC
TRBJ2-3,TRBD1,TRBV12-3/TRBV12-4,-,14,CASIRARGTDTQYF,TGTGCCAGCATTAGGGCCAGGGGGACAGATACGCAGTATTTT
TRBJ1-5,-,TRBV7-8,many,15,CASSLVGGVNQPQHF,TGTGCCAGCAGCTTAGTCGGAGGGGTTAATCAGCCCCAGCATTTT
TRBJ2-7,-,TRBV11-2,-,15,CTSSRSGPSSYEQYF,TGTACCAGCAGCCGGAGCGGGCCCTCCTCCTACGAGCAGTACTTC
TRBJ2-3,-,TRBV11-2,-,17,CASSLGVRREGTDMQYF,TGTGCAAGCAGCTTAGGGGTTCGAAGGGAAGGCACAGATATGCAGTATTTT
TRBJ2-7,TRBD2,TRBV11-2,once,13,CAISLISGSEQYF,TGTGCCATCAGCTTAATTAGCGGGAGCGAGCAATACTTC
TRBJ2-6,TRBD1,TRBV11-3,-,15,CASSYGDSRAKVQTF,TGTGCCAGCAGCTATGGGGACAGCCGGGCCAAAGTACAGACTTTC
TRBJ2-7,-,TRBV5-1,few,13,CASCSGLSYEQYF,TGCGCCAGCTGCTCCGGGCTCTCCTACGAGCAGTACTTC
TRBJ1-2,-,TRBV6-1,-,15,CASSEAYSGSYGYTF,TGTGCTAGCAGTGAAGCGTACTCAGGGTCCTATGGCTACACCTTC
TRBJ2-3,-,TRBV29-1,-,14,CSVDGRGTIDTQYF,TGTAGCGTTGACGGAAGAGGGACCATAGATACGCAGTATTTT
TRBJ1-1,-,TRBV12-3/TRBV12-4,many,13,CASSFAGSTEAFF,TGTGCCAGCAGTTTCGCAGGGAGCACTGAAGCTTTCTTT
TRBJ2-5,-,TRBV15,once,15,CATSRGTPSGETQYF,TGTGCCACCAGCAGAGGTACTCCCTCAGGGGAGACCCAGTACTTC
TRBJ2-2,-,TRBV29-1,-,12,CSVGVITGELFF,TGCAGCGTTGGCGTAATCACCGGGGAGCTGTTTTTT
TRBJ1-1,TRBD1,TRBV6-1,-,14,CASSGYQGGTEAFF,TGTGCTAGCAGTGGATACCAGGGGGGCACTGAAGCTTTCTTT
TRBJ1-1,-,TRBV11-1,-,14,CASSHPSGNTEAFF,TGTGCCAGCAGCCATCCATCCGGAAACACTGAAGCTTTTTTT